These 4 T cell receptor beta chains were all obtained from the same sample, sequenced in a study of human T cells and chemical hapten exposure. TCRdb fed the RACE reads into MiXCR, producing one record per CDR3 protein. This table has over 75,000 distinct CDR3 sequences, roughly 11% appearing once. The time point denotes: patch test 3, about 24 weeks after DPC sensitization. The treatment is: therapeutic diphenylcyclopropenone sensitization with weekly scalp DPC. Source: whole blood, taken in connection with sensitization to the hapten diphenylcyclopropenone (DPC). These TCRs come from a woman aged 25 to 39 with alopecia areata. Some clones in this sample may be carry-over from other donors' samples.

In this sample, this clonotype turned up once. CDR3 residues: CASSARTGLDTQYF. The CDR3 nucleotides read TGTGCCAGCAGTGCCCGTACAGGGTTGGATACGCAGTATTTT. This chain uses TRBV2 with TRBJ2-3, with TRBD1 as a possible D gene (6 bases). The CDR3 has 14 residues. Germline CDR1 and CDR2: SNHLY and FYNNEI. V dropped 4 bases and J dropped 6 bases, with 14 bases sitting between them. Full variable domain (missing parts from reference TRBV2 and TRBJ2-3): EPEVTQTPSHQVTQMGQEVILRCVPISNHLYFYWYRQILGQKVEFLVSFYNNEISEKSEIFDDQFSVERPDGSNFTLKIRSTKLEDSAMYFCASSARTGLDTQYFGPGTRLTVL.

Many counts were recorded for this clonotype. J is TRBJ2-2 and V is TRBV6-2 or TRBV6-3, with 7 bases that match TRBD2. The CDR3 is 13 amino acids. The V gene's germline CDR1 is MNHEY and CDR2 SVGEGT. With V trimmed by 5 bases and J by 7 bases, 4 bases remained unmatched. CDR3 nucleotides: TGTGCCAGCAGTGCGGGAGAGGTCGGGGAGCTGTTTTTT. Its protein product is CASSAGEVGELFF.

The chain carries TRBV18 and TRBJ1-1; D possibly corresponds to TRBD1 (5 bases). The V end lost 1 base, the J end lost 5 bases, and 23 bases lay between the germline ends. This CDR3 is 18 amino acids long. Germline V gives CDR1 KGHSH, CDR2 LQKENI. The CDR3 protein is CASSPRTTFEGRGTEAFF. CDR3 DNA sequence: TGTGCCAGCTCACCACGAACCACCTTCGAGGGGAGGGGAACTGAAGCTTTCTTT.

The sample holds many counts of this clonotype. The V call is TRBV20-1, the J call TRBJ2-1, with 12 positions matching TRBD2. Germline V gives CDR1 DFQATT, CDR2 SNEGSKA (reference sequence). This CDR3 comprises 15 residues. V was clipped by 5 bases and J by 3 bases; unmatched bases: 5. CDR3 in DNA: TGCAGTGCTCGACTAGCGGGAGAATTCTACAATGAGCAGTTCTTC. It yields the protein CSARLAGEFYNEQFF.